This TCR beta chain was retrieved from a study of blood T cell repertoires in COVID-19 (dated by TCRdb to 2018 to 2021). As for the study more broadly: Samples from collaborators originated in the United States, Italy and Spain and spanned both the acute and convalescent phases of COVID-19. The prospective study material was composed of cDNA or gDNA derived from T cells, B-cell-depleted T cells, or PBMCs. Subjects who had been exposed to COVID-19, were actively infected with it, or had recovered from it provided the deeply sampled blood TCRbeta repertoires that made up the dataset. The repertoires were released in a freely available public database intended as a resource for research on the immune response to SARS-CoV-2. Samples came from the ongoing ImmuneRACE study (first 160 participants) plus 1,254 subjects from 6 global collaborators. Sample metadata almost always included a de-identified subject ID, COVID-19 status, age in years and sex. Where HLA class I and class II types were available, the types were taken from metadata supplied by the sample provider, not from assay-based typing.

TCRbeta CDR3 regions were amplified from genomic DNA using the immunoSEQ Assay, a bias-controlled multiplex PCR. The study's processing was this. Within the assay, amplification of reference gene primers was used to estimate how many nucleated cells each sample contained. Sequence reads were collapsed and filtered to measure the absolute abundance of every unique TCRbeta CDR3 rearrangement. For each sample, productive Simpson clonality was calculated as the square root of Simpson's diversity index over productive rearrangements. TCRdb obtained this table from immuneACCESS and retained in-frame rearrangements with V and J assigned. These tables miss some clones; where compared with another copy, unresolved V genes account for less than half of the shortfall, and the remainder is unexplained. That table is the source of V, J and clone size, and D and trimming were worked out from the DNA. A total of 150,000 to 200,000 clones appear in this sample, about 85% of them only once. In total, the top ten clones hold roughly a fifth of the sample.

Each collaborating institution followed its own protocols to collect whole blood in K2EDTA tubes. For TCRbeta analysis, collaborator samples were shipped as frozen whole blood, as isolated PBMCs, or as DNA extracted from either sample type. Its CDR3 holds 13 amino acids, cysteine through phenylalanine. Of the read, only the CDR3 DNA is kept; its 39 bases are in frame from base 1. The germline V gene sets CDR1 to SGHDT and CDR2 to YYEEEE. The V end gives up 4 bases and the J end 6 bases, leaving 5 bases in the junction not matched to a gene. Broader findings and caveats from the paper: How much clinical and demographic metadata was included differed by source and by participant, and the metadata was provided uncurated.

Worth noting for this clone: There is no known antigen for this receptor. Base qualities are not recorded, but no much larger clone differs from it by a single base.

Sequencing was carried out using peripheral blood. The chain was built from TRBV5-6 and TRBJ1-2; TRBD1 aligns with 8 central bases. The clonotype comes from a man aged 55 to 69 with active or convalescent COVID-19. The bases are TGTGCCAGCAGCCAGACAGGGGATAATGGCTACACCTTC. Its translation is CASSQTGDNGYTF.